Presented here are 4 T cell receptor beta chains from one specimen sequenced in a study of shared clonotypes between healthy human individuals. The repertoire was sequenced with immunoSEQ multiplex PCR; TCRdb's copy has only in-frame clones and lacks some. The table has millions of clones, approximately 93% seen once. The specimen sequenced was naive CD4+ T cells from PBMCs. Subset reported: CD45RA+ positively selected. The receptors originated from a young man in good health. Some clones in this sample may be carry-over from other donors' samples.

This clone has more than one count but fewer than ten. The chain recombines TRBV5-6 with TRBJ1-5; TRBD1 matches 8 bases. The V gene's germline CDR1 is SGHDT and CDR2 YYEEEE. The CDR3 has 14 amino acids. Trimming removed 4 bases from V and 2 bases from J; junction bases left unmatched: 2. CDR3 in amino acids: CASSVTGGNQPQHF. The CDR3 DNA follows: TGTGCCAGCAGCGTGACAGGGGGCAATCAGCCCCAGCATTTT.

This chain links TRBV5-5 with TRBJ2-7; D unresolved. Trimming removed 1 base at V and 9 bases at J, with 17 bases between. This CDR3 is built from 14 residues. From germline, CDR1 is SGHKS and CDR2 YYEKEE (reference sequence). The CDR3 DNA reads as TGTGCCAGCAGCTTGCCCGGCAGCCTCTATGGGCAGTACTTC. Amino acids: CASSLPGSLYGQYF. Looking up the rest from reference TRBV5-5 and TRBJ2-7 gives the full variable domain: DAGVTQSPTHLIKTRGQQVTLRCSPISGHKSVSWYQQVLGQGPQFIFQYYEKEERGRGNFPDRFSARQFPNYSSELNVNALLLGDSALYLCASSLPGSLYGQYFGPGTRLTVT.

The chain combines TRBV5-5 with TRBJ2-5; unclear D gene. From germline, CDR1 is SGHKS and CDR2 YYEKEE (reference sequence). Trimming cost V 2 bases and J 1 base, with 6 bases left between them. The CDR3 totals 13 residues. CDR3 region: CASSLSGQETQYF. Written as DNA, the CDR3 is TGTGCCAGCAGCTTATCAGGCCAAGAGACCCAGTACTTC.

A word on this clone: Additional DNA sequences in this sample encode the identical CDR3. CDR3 in DNA: TGTGCCAGCAGCTTGGGGGGAAATGAGCAGTTCTTC. This encodes CASSLGGNEQFF. The chain uses TRBV5-4 and TRBJ2-1; no clear D. This CDR3 has 12 residues. The V gene's germline CDR1 is SGHNT and CDR2 YYREEE (reference sequence). V was pared by 0 bases and J by 7 bases, with 5 bases between.